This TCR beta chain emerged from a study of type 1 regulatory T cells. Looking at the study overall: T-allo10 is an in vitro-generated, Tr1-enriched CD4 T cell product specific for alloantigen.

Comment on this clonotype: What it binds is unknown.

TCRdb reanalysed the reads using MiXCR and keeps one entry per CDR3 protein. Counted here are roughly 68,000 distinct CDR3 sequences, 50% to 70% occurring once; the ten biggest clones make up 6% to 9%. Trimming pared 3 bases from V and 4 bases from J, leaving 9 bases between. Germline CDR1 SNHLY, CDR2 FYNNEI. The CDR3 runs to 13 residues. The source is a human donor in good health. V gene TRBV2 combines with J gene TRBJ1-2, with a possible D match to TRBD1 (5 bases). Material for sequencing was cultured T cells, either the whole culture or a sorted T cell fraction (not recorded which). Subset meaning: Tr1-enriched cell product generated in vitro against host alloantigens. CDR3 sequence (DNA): TGTGCCAGCAGTGAGGCCAGGGTCTATGGCTACACCTTC. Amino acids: CASSEARVYGYTF.